Listed below are T cell receptor beta chains from one sample, sequenced in a study of CD8 T cells in ankylosing spondylitis. One entry per CDR3 protein, called by TCRdb with MiXCR from the 5' RACE reads. The sample yields 800,000 to 900,000 distinct CDR3 sequences, approximately 12% seen once. Sample: blood, either unsorted or a sorted T cell fraction (not recorded which). Every receptor here comes from a male donor with ankylosing spondylitis. The CDR3 runs from the conserved cysteine through the conserved F or W. Fields, in order: V gene, J gene, D gene, CDR3 protein. The D gene is left open where the match is weak.

V gene: TRBV12-3/TRBV12-4
J gene: TRBJ1-1
D gene: NA
CDR3 protein: CASREYVAEAFF

V gene: TRBV9
J gene: TRBJ1-2
D gene: TRBD1
CDR3 protein: CASSVLQGAHYGYTF

V gene: TRBV3-1
J gene: TRBJ2-7
D gene: NA
CDR3 protein: CASSEGTIILREQYF

V gene: TRBV25-1
J gene: TRBJ1-1
D gene: NA
CDR3 protein: CASSLGKGRVTEAFF

V gene: TRBV11-2
J gene: TRBJ2-7
D gene: NA
CDR3 protein: CASSLQAGSNYEQYF

V gene: TRBV20-1
J gene: TRBJ2-5
D gene: NA
CDR3 protein: CSAKKGSGETQYF

V gene: TRBV20-1
J gene: TRBJ2-1
D gene: TRBD1
CDR3 protein: CSARGQGYEQFF

V gene: TRBV6-1
J gene: TRBJ1-4
D gene: TRBD1
CDR3 protein: CASNRQGTNEKLFF

V gene: TRBV14
J gene: TRBJ1-4
D gene: TRBD1
CDR3 protein: CASSHLQGFDEKLFF

V gene: TRBV7-2
J gene: TRBJ1-6
D gene: TRBD1
CDR3 protein: CASSRDRGSPLHF

V gene: TRBV10-3
J gene: TRBJ1-5
D gene: NA
CDR3 protein: CAISDRGDQPQHF

V gene: TRBV3-1
J gene: TRBJ2-7
D gene: NA
CDR3 protein: CASSQDLPYEQYF

V gene: TRBV7-2
J gene: TRBJ1-2
D gene: NA
CDR3 protein: CASSLGEIQGHYTF

V gene: TRBV12-3/TRBV12-4
J gene: TRBJ2-3
D gene: NA
CDR3 protein: CASSHLGTDTQYF

V gene: TRBV7-6
J gene: TRBJ2-7
D gene: NA
CDR3 protein: CASSLAGGQSLSYEQYF

V gene: TRBV20-1
J gene: TRBJ2-7
D gene: NA
CDR3 protein: CSARDYRESHEQYF

V gene: TRBV5-1
J gene: TRBJ1-1
D gene: NA
CDR3 protein: CASSLRTVADTEAFF

V gene: TRBV5-1
J gene: TRBJ2-3
D gene: NA
CDR3 protein: CASRVHTDTQYF

V gene: TRBV15
J gene: TRBJ2-5
D gene: NA
CDR3 protein: CATSRTPGTQETQYF

V gene: TRBV7-6
J gene: TRBJ2-2
D gene: TRBD2
CDR3 protein: CASSTLAFNTGELFF

V gene: TRBV4-2
J gene: TRBJ1-3
D gene: NA
CDR3 protein: CASSQGRFAGNTIYF

V gene: TRBV20-1
J gene: TRBJ2-1
D gene: TRBD1
CDR3 protein: CSALNLQGSSSYNEQFF

V gene: TRBV20-1
J gene: TRBJ1-2
D gene: NA
CDR3 protein: CSADPGPPSGRGYGYTF

V gene: TRBV12-3/TRBV12-4
J gene: TRBJ2-3
D gene: TRBD2
CDR3 protein: CASRRPFRGGQTDTQYF

V gene: TRBV5-4
J gene: TRBJ2-1
D gene: TRBD1
CDR3 protein: CASSEGAGVFEQFF

V gene: TRBV18
J gene: TRBJ2-1
D gene: TRBD2
CDR3 protein: CASSSLAGGGGTDEQFF

V gene: TRBV4-3
J gene: TRBJ2-7
D gene: TRBD1
CDR3 protein: CASSQGSDRGEQYF

V gene: TRBV20-1
J gene: TRBJ1-6
D gene: NA
CDR3 protein: CSARVDRRGSSSPLHF

V gene: TRBV6-6
J gene: TRBJ2-3
D gene: NA
CDR3 protein: CASRPRHTDTQYF

V gene: TRBV3-1
J gene: TRBJ2-7
D gene: NA
CDR3 protein: CASSKTGEQYF

V gene: TRBV7-2
J gene: TRBJ1-1
D gene: NA
CDR3 protein: CASSLVTLAEAFF

V gene: TRBV6-1
J gene: TRBJ1-6
D gene: NA
CDR3 protein: CASRGGASYNSPLHF

V gene: TRBV7-8
J gene: TRBJ2-7
D gene: TRBD2
CDR3 protein: CASSPVRRGGGGEQYF

V gene: TRBV20-1
J gene: TRBJ2-3
D gene: NA
CDR3 protein: CSARYRINTDTQYF

V gene: TRBV10-3
J gene: TRBJ1-2
D gene: NA
CDR3 protein: CAISGGASYGYTF

V gene: TRBV29-1
J gene: TRBJ2-1
D gene: TRBD2
CDR3 protein: CSVRRGVGNEQFF

V gene: TRBV5-5
J gene: TRBJ2-1
D gene: NA
CDR3 protein: CASSLEGGAYNEQFF

V gene: TRBV5-1
J gene: TRBJ2-7
D gene: TRBD2
CDR3 protein: CASSSFSGREIEQYF

V gene: TRBV4-1
J gene: TRBJ2-6
D gene: NA
CDR3 protein: CASSQSGANVLTF

V gene: TRBV12-3/TRBV12-4
J gene: TRBJ2-3
D gene: NA
CDR3 protein: CASSLHMSSTQYF

V gene: TRBV5-5
J gene: TRBJ1-2
D gene: NA
CDR3 protein: CASSQRAPEGYGYTF

V gene: TRBV12-3/TRBV12-4
J gene: TRBJ2-1
D gene: NA
CDR3 protein: CASSGQEYNEQFF

V gene: TRBV18
J gene: TRBJ1-1
D gene: TRBD1
CDR3 protein: CASSPLGTGGGGEAFF

V gene: TRBV5-1
J gene: TRBJ2-1
D gene: NA
CDR3 protein: CASSWGDSYNEQFF

V gene: TRBV7-2
J gene: TRBJ1-2
D gene: TRBD1
CDR3 protein: CASSLNQGARGYTF

V gene: TRBV10-3
J gene: TRBJ2-1
D gene: TRBD2
CDR3 protein: CAISESLAGTYNEQFF

V gene: TRBV19
J gene: TRBJ1-5
D gene: NA
CDR3 protein: CASSIRVQPQHF

V gene: TRBV14
J gene: TRBJ2-2
D gene: NA
CDR3 protein: CASSLLTANTGELFF

V gene: TRBV11-2
J gene: TRBJ2-1
D gene: NA
CDR3 protein: CASSLRLVNSYNEQFF

V gene: TRBV12-3/TRBV12-4
J gene: TRBJ1-3
D gene: NA
CDR3 protein: CASSLISTSGNTIYF